This TCR beta chain was sequenced in a study of cytomegalovirus exposure and HLA in healthy donors. The CDR3 loop spans 15 amino acids. V shed 2 bases and J 7 bases; nucleotides not matched to a gene: 2. Germline CDR1 is MRHNA and CDR2 is SNTAGT. Use of 60 Vbeta and 13 Jbeta primers characterized the PCR. Generated by immunoSEQ multiplex PCR, the TCRdb table keeps only in-frame clones and is missing some. The table has over 95,000 clones, more than 75% seen once. Study conclusions and caveats: Earlier analysis found most TCR beta V segments productive about 90% or about 30% of the time. The authors judged a highly shared variant cluster likely a sequencing artifact.

On this clone itself: Its specificity is not known.

The clonotype originates from a middle-aged woman in good health and CMV-seropositive. The sequenced sample was PBMCs. This chain links TRBV6-4 with TRBJ1-6; 10 bases are a match to TRBD1. The CDR3 loop is CASSDQGQGNSPLHF. CDR3 sequence (DNA): TGTGCCAGCAGTGACCAGGGACAGGGGAATTCACCCCTCCACTTT.